This paragraph covers one TCR beta chain sequence. Unmatched junction bases numbered 5, after V lost 1 base and J lost 3 bases. The CDR3 consists of 15 residues. CDR1 and CDR2 from the germline V gene are LGHDT and YNNKEL (reference sequence). Patients from Seattle were sampled longitudinally, starting during active infection. The source of the sample is a study of blood T cell repertoires in COVID-19. Study background: In each case, the material was cDNA or gDNA derived from T cells, B-cell-depleted T cells, or PBMCs.

Under the authors' procedure: Nucleated cell counts were estimated from reference gene primer amplification. Libraries were prepared by immunoSEQ multiplex PCR; TCRdb keeps only in-frame clonotypes and omits some of them. V and J calls and clone size are copied from that table; D and trimming were computed from the DNA. The table has almost 300,000 clones, roughly 90% seen once; the top ten hold around 10%. This receptor was obtained from a woman under 40 with COVID-19, enrolled during active disease. Sequencing was done on a sample of peripheral blood. The rearrangement uses TRBV3-1 (or the pseudogene TRBV3-2) and TRBJ2-5, with TRBD1 identical over 7 bases. CDR3 sequence: CASSQGGGMEETQYF. In DNA form, the CDR3 reads TGTGCCAGCAGCCAAGGAGGGGGCATGGAAGAGACCCAGTACTTC.